This TCR beta chain derives from a study of radiotherapy plus CTLA-4 blockade in lung cancer. Overall study: Roughly a sixth of enrolled patients responded objectively, and roughly 30% had disease control. Study results and limitations: The authors reported that early blood T cell clone dynamics, with interferon-beta, best predicted response. TCR clones of tumor origin grew in blood after radiotherapy plus ipilimumab.

CDR3 length: 12 residues. V was shortened by 6 bases and J by 3 bases, with 6 bases between the two germline ends. The V gene's germline CDR1 is SNHLY and CDR2 FYNNEI. Chemo-refractory metastatic non-small-cell lung cancer patients underwent focal radiation alongside CTLA-4 blockade with ipilimumab. A single count supports this clone. The target antigen is unknown. Using immunoSEQ multiplex PCR, the repertoire was profiled, and TCRdb retains in-frame clones only, with some absent. The table lists 65,000 to 95,000 clones, around 87% of them singletons. The specimen was peripheral blood, collected from a patient treated with radiotherapy plus ipilimumab. This chain uses TRBV2 with TRBJ1-3; D gene unclear. The receptor comes from a human donor with non-small cell lung cancer that progressed on radiotherapy plus ipilimumab. CDR3 nucleotide sequence: TGTGCCAGCAGATTATATGGAAACACCATATATTTT. This translates into CASRLYGNTIYF.